The 7 T cell receptor beta chains listed next were all sequenced from one sample in a study of T cell responses to AZD1222 COVID-19 vaccine. Libraries were prepared by immunoSEQ multiplex PCR; TCRdb keeps only in-frame clonotypes and omits some of them. The sample shows about 140,000 clones, roughly 90% of them seen only once. The material sequenced was peripheral blood, taken on day 0 of AZD1222 vaccination. The receptor set was obtained from an adult in good health.

This chain uses TRBV5-6 with TRBJ1-2; 8 nucleotides agree with TRBD1. The V and J ends lost 4 bases and 5 bases, in that order; junction bases with no gene match: 7. The CDR3 runs to 14 residues. Germline lookup yields CDR1 SGHDT and CDR2 YYEEEE. As DNA, the CDR3 is TGTGCCAGCAGCCCCCGACAGGGGAGGTATGGCTACACCTTC. It encodes CASSPRQGRYGYTF.

V is TRBV19 and J is TRBJ1-4, with TRBD1 matching 9 bases. The CDR3 totals 14 residues. In germline, CDR1 is LNHDA, CDR2 SQIVND (reference sequence). The J segment lost 7 bases and the V segment lost 3 bases, leaving 3 bases of the junction unmatched. The CDR3 coding sequence is TGTGCCAGTAGTATTGCGGACAGGGGTGAAAAACTGTTTTTT. This sequence encodes CASSIADRGEKLFF.

This chain links TRBV5-4 with TRBJ1-2, with 7 bases matching TRBD1. Germline V gives CDR1 SGHNT, CDR2 YYREEE (reference sequence). The CDR3 has 18 amino acids. After removal of 2 bases from V and 3 bases from J, the junction contained 16 bases not matched to a gene. In DNA form, the CDR3 reads TGTGCCAGCAGCTTATCACAAGGACAGGCAGGACCCTACTATGGCTACACCTTC. Translation: CASSLSQGQAGPYYGYTF.

The chain is built from TRBV28 and TRBJ1-2; D uncertain. From germline, CDR1 is MDHEN and CDR2 SYDVKM. The CDR3 is made up of 12 amino acids. Trimming left V 1 base short and J 7 bases short, with 7 bases between. Written as DNA, the CDR3 is TGTGCCAGCAGTTTATCGCCGTTTGGCTACACCTTC. Its protein product is CASSLSPFGYTF.

The gene calls are TRBV5-6 and TRBJ1-4; 9 bases match TRBD1. The CDR3 totals 15 residues. V gave up 1 base and J gave up 8 bases; unmatched junction bases: 6. CDR1 is SGHDT and CDR2 is YYEEEE in the germline V gene. The CDR3 spells CASSLLGQGGEKLFF. The CDR3 bases are TGTGCCAGCAGCTTGCTGGGACAGGGTGGGGAAAAACTGTTTTTT.

V usage is TRBV5-1 and J usage is TRBJ1-1; D ambiguous. V gave up 7 bases and J gave up 3 bases, with 10 bases separating them. The CDR3 has 12 residues. From germline, CDR1 is SGHRS and CDR2 YFSETQ. CDR3: CASSFGDTEAFF. The CDR3 region has the DNA TGCGCCAGCTCTTTTGGTGACACTGAAGCTTTCTTT.

The chain carries TRBV11-3 and TRBJ2-1; 10 nucleotides match TRBD2. Germline values: CDR1 SGHNT, CDR2 YENEEA. The ends lost 5 bases at V and 5 bases at J; junction bases unmatched: 6. The length of the CDR3 is 15 residues. CDR3: CASSPGLAGDNEQFF. The CDR3 DNA reads TGTGCCAGCAGCCCAGGGCTAGCGGGAGACAATGAGCAGTTCTTC.